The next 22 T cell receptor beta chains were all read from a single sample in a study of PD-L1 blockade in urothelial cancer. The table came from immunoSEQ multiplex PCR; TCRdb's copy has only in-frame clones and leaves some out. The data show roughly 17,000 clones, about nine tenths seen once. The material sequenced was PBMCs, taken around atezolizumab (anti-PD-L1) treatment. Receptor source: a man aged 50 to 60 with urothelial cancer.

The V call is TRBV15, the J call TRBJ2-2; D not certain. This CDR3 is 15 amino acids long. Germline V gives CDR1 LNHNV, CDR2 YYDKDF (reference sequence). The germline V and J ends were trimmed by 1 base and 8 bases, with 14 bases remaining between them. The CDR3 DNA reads TGTGCCACCAGCAGAGGCCGCCAACTCGGGGGGGAGCTGTTTTTT. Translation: CATSRGRQLGGELFF.

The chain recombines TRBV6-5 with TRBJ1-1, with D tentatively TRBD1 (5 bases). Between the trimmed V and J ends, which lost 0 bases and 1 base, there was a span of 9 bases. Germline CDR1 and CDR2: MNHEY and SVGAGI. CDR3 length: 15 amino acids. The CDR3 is CASSYSRTPNTEAFF. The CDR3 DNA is TGTGCCAGCAGTTACTCAAGGACACCGAACACTGAAGCTTTCTTT.

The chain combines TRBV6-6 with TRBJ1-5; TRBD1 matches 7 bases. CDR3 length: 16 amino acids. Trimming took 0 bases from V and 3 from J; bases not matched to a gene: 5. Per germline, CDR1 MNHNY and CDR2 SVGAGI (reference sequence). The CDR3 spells CASSYSATGLNQPQHF. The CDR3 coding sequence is TGTGCCAGCAGTTACTCAGCGACAGGGCTCAATCAGCCCCAGCATTTT.

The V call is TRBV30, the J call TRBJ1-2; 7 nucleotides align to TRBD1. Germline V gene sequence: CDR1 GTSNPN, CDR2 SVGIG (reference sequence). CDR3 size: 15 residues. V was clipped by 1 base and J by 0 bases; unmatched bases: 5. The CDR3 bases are TGTGCCTGGAGTGATTTAGGACAGGCTAACTATGGCTACACCTTC. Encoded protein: CAWSDLGQANYGYTF.

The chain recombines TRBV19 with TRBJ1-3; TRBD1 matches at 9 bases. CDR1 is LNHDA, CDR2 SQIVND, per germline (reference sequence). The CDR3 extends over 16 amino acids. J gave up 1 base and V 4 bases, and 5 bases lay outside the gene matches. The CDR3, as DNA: TGTGCCAGTAGTACCCGGGACAGGGCTTCTGGAAACACCATATATTTT. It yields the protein CASSTRDRASGNTIYF. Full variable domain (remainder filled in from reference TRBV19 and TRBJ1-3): DGGITQSPKYLFRKEGQNVTLSCEQNLNHDAMYWYRQDPGQGLRLIYYSQIVNDFQKGDIAEGYSVSREKKESFPLTVTSAQKNPTAFYLCASSTRDRASGNTIYFGEGSWLTVV.

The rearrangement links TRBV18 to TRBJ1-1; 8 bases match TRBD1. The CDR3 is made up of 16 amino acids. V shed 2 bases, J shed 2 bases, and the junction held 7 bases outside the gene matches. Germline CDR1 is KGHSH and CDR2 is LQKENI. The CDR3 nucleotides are TGTGCCAGCTCACCAGTCCTGGACAGGGTTAACACTGAAGCTTTCTTT. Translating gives CASSPVLDRVNTEAFF. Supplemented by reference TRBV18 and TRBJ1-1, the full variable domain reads NAGVMQNPRHLVRRRGQEARLRCSPMKGHSHVYWYRQLPEEGLKFMVYLQKENIIDESGMPKERFSAEFPKEGPSILRIQQVVRGDSAAYFCASSPVLDRVNTEAFFGQGTRLTVV.

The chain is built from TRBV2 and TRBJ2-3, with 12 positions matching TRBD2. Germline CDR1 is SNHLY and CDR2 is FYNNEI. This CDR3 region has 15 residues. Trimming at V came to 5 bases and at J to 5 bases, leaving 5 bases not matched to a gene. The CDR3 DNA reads TGTGCCAGCAGTTTGGCTAGCGGGGGGGGAGATACGCAGTATTTT. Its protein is CASSLASGGGDTQYF.

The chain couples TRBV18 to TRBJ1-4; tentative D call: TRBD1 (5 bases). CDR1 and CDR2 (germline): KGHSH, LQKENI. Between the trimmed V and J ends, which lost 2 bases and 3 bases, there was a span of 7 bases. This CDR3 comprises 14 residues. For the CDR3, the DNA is TGTGCCAGCTCACCAGGGGCGGCTAATGAAAAACTGTTTTTT. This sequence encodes CASSPGAANEKLFF.

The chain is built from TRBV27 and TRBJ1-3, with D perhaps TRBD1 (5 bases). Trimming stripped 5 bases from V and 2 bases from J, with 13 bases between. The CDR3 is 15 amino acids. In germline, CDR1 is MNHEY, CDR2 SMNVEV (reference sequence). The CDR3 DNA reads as TGTGCCAGCAGTAGAACAGGCGCCGCTGGAAACACCATATATTTT. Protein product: CASSRTGAAGNTIYF.

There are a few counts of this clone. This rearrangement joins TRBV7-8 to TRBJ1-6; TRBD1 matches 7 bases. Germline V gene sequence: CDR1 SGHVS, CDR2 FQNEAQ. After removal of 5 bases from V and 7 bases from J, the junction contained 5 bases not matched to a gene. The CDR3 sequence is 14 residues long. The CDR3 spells CASSMGQQNSPLHF. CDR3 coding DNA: TGTGCCAGCAGCATGGGACAGCAAAATTCACCCCTCCACTTT. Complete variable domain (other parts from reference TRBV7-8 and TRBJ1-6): GAGVSQSPRYKVAKRGQDVALRCDPISGHVSLFWYQQALGQGPEFLTYFQNEAQLDKSGLPSDRFFAERPEGSVSTLKIQRTQQEDSAVYLCASSMGQQNSPLHFGNGTRLTVT.

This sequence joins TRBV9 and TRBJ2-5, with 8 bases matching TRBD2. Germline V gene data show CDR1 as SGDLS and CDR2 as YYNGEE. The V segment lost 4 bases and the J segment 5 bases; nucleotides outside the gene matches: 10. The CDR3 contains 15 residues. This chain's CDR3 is CASSPRTSWKETQYF. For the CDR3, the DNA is TGTGCCAGCAGCCCGAGGACTAGCTGGAAGGAGACCCAGTACTTC.

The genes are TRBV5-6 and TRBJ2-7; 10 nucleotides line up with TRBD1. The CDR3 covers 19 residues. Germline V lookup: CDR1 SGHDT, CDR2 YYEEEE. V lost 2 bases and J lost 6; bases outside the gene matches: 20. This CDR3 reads CASSLVWGQTGGDGPEQYF. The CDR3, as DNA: TGTGCCAGCAGCTTAGTCTGGGGGCAGACAGGGGGCGATGGGCCCGAGCAGTACTTC. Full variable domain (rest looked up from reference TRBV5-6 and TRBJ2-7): DAGVTQSPTHLIKTRGQQVTLRCSPKSGHDTVSWYQQALGQGPQFIFQYYEEEERQRGNFPDRFSGHQFPNYSSELNVNALLLGDSALYLCASSLVWGQTGGDGPEQYFGPGTRLTVT.

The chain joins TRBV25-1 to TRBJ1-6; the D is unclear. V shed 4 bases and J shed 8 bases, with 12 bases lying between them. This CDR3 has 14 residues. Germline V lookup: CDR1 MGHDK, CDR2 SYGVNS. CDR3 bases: TGTGCCAGCAGTGGAAGAGGGTTCTATTCACCCCTCCACTTT. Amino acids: CASSGRGFYSPLHF.

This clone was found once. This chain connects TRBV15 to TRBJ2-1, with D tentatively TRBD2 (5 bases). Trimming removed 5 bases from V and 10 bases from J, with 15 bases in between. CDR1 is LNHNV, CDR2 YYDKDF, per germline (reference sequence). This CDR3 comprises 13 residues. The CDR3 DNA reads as TGTGCCACCAGCCCTCAACTTAGCGCGGAGCAGTTCTTC. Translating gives CATSPQLSAEQFF.

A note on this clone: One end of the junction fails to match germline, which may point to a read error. CDR3 region: CATSTTGGTPSSQPQHF. DNA of the CDR3: TGTGCCACCAGCACGACAGGGGGGACCCCTAGCAGTCAGCCCCAGCATTTT. The chain is built from TRBV15 and TRBJ1-5, with 9 bases aligning to TRBD1. The CDR3 length is 17 residues. The germline CDR1 and CDR2 sequences are LNHNV and YYDKDF (reference sequence).

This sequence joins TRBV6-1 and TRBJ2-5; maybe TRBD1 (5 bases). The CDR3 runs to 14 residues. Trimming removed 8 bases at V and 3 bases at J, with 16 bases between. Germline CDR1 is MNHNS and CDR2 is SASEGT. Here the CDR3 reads CASRTSEWKETQYF. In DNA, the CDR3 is TGTGCCAGCCGGACATCCGAATGGAAAGAGACCCAGTACTTC.

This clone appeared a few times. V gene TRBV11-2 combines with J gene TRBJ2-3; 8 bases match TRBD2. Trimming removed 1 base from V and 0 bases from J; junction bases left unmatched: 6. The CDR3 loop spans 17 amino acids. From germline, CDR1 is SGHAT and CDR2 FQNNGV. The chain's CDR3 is CASSLGLLAASTDTQYF. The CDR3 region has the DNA TGTGCCAGCAGCTTAGGTTTACTAGCGGCTAGCACAGATACGCAGTATTTT.

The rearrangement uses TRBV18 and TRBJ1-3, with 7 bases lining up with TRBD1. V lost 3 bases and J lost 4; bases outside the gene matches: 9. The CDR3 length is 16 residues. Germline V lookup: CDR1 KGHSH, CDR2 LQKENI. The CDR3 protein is CASSPSGGTDGNTIYF. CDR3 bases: TGTGCCAGCTCACCCTCCGGCGGGACAGACGGAAACACCATATATTTT.

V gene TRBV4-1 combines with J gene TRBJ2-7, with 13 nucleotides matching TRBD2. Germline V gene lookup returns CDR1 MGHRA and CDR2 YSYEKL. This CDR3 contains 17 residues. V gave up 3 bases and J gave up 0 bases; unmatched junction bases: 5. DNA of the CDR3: TGCGCCAGCAGCCAGCTGGGACTAGCGGGAATCTCCTACGAGCAGTACTTC. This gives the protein CASSQLGLAGISYEQYF.

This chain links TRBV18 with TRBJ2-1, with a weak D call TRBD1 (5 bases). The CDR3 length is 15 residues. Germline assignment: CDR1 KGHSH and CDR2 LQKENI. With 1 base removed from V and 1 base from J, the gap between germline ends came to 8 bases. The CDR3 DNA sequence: TGTGCCAGCTCACCACTCCCAGGGTCCTACAATGAGCAGTTCTTC. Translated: CASSPLPGSYNEQFF.

CDR3: CASRTGGTEAFF. The CDR3 region has the DNA TGTGCCAGCAGAACAGGGGGCACTGAAGCTTTCTTT. V is TRBV7-9 and J is TRBJ1-1; 8 bases line up with TRBD1. Trimming cost V 6 bases and J 4 bases; bases outside gene matches: 1. Germline CDR1 reads SEHNR; CDR2 reads FQNEAQ (reference sequence). CDR3 length: 12 amino acids.

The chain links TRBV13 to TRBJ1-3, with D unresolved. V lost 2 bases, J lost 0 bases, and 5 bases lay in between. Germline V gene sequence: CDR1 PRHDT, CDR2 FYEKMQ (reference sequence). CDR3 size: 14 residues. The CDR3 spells CASSLYGSGNTIYF. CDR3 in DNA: TGTGCCAGCAGCTTATACGGCTCTGGAAACACCATATATTTT.